The 14 T cell receptor beta chains below come from one sample, sequenced in a study of T cells after yellow fever vaccination. Using its own MiXCR run on the 5' RACE reads, TCRdb lists one record per CDR3 protein. The table lists approximately 350,000 distinct CDR3 sequences, around a tenth of them singletons, with less than 20% in the top ten. The starting material was PBMCs, obtained on the day of the first yellow fever vaccination. The receptor set was obtained from a man aged 18 to 30 who received the YFV17D yellow fever vaccine.

This clonotype was seen more than once but under ten times. The CDR3: CASSSSGGTTYEQYF. The CDR3 nucleotides read TGTGCCAGCAGCTCCTCAGGGGGGACGACCTACGAGCAGTACTTC. The chain uses TRBV7-9 and TRBJ2-7; weak D call: TRBD1 (7 bases). Deletions cut 4 bases from V and 2 bases from J, with 15 bases between. This CDR3 has 15 amino acids. CDR1 SEHNR and CDR2 FQNEAQ come from the germline V gene (reference sequence).

The chain employs TRBV4-1 and TRBJ2-3; perhaps D is TRBD1 or TRBD2 (6 bases each). Germline values: CDR1 MGHRA, CDR2 YSYEKL. V was pared by 4 bases and J by 9 bases, with 20 bases between. The CDR3 length is 15 residues. The CDR3 DNA follows: TGCGCCAGCAGCCCCCCGGGGGCAGGGAAGCGGACGCAGTATTTT. Translated, it gives CASSPPGAGKRTQYF.

The V gene is TRBV7-3, the J gene TRBJ1-1; no reliable D call. Trimming left V 5 bases short and J 1 base short, with 8 bases between. From germline, CDR1 is SGHTA and CDR2 FQGTGA. This CDR3 contains 13 residues. CDR3 in DNA: TGTGCCAGCAGCACGCAGTCGAACACTGAAGCTTTCTTT. It translates to CASSTQSNTEAFF. The full variable domain, in which reference TRBV7-3 and TRBJ1-1 provide the parts outside the CDR3, is GAGVSQTPSNKVTEKGKYVELRCDPISGHTALYWYRQSLGQGPEFLIYFQGTGAADDSGLPNDRFFAVRPEGSVSTLKIQRTERGDSAVYLCASSTQSNTEAFFGQGTRLTVV.

This clonotype came up a few times. The chain recombines TRBV6-5 with TRBJ2-5; D remains ambiguous. Germline lookup yields CDR1 MNHEY and CDR2 SVGAGI. V gave up 0 bases and J gave up 4 bases, with 12 bases separating them. The CDR3 loop spans 15 amino acids. CDR3 amino acids: CASSYSVSRVETQYF. In nucleotides, the CDR3 is TGTGCCAGCAGTTACTCCGTTAGTCGGGTAGAGACCCAGTACTTC.

The V and J genes are TRBV4-3 and TRBJ2-3, with TRBD2 matching 11 bases. V lost 4 bases, J lost 3 bases, and 15 bases stayed unmatched. The length of the CDR3 is 19 residues. Germline V CDR1 and CDR2: LGHNA, YSLEER. The CDR3 is CASSRHSGGAAGSTDTQYF. The CDR3 DNA sequence: TGCGCCAGCAGCCGCCATAGCGGGGGGGCCGCTGGGTCGACAGATACGCAGTATTTT.

This clonotype was counted between two and nine times. The chain couples TRBV20-1 to TRBJ1-1; D might be TRBD1 (5 bases). V was trimmed by 8 bases and J by 1 base, leaving 17 bases between them. Germline V lookup: CDR1 DFQATT, CDR2 SNEGSKA (reference sequence). The CDR3 is made up of 14 amino acids. The CDR3 bases are TGCAGTCTCCCTCCCTCGACAGCGAACACTGAAGCTTTCTTT. Its translation is CSLPPSTANTEAFF.

The chain has TRBV18 and TRBJ2-3, with 7 bases fitting TRBD2. The CDR3 spans 15 residues. V was pared by 2 bases and J by 5 bases, with 7 bases of the junction left unmatched. CDR1 is KGHSH, CDR2 LQKENI, per germline. The CDR3: CASSPLQPGGDTQYF. The CDR3 DNA reads TGTGCCAGCTCACCATTACAGCCGGGAGGAGATACGCAGTATTTT.

This clonotype has more than one count but fewer than ten. The CDR3 region is CASGAGLSGNTIYF. The CDR3 bases are TGTGCCAGCGGCGCCGGGCTCTCTGGAAACACCATATATTTT. The chain uses TRBV25-1 and TRBJ1-3; D is uncertain. The CDR3 extends over 14 amino acids. The V end lost 8 bases, the J end lost 0 bases, and 11 bases lay between the germline ends. CDR1 is MGHDK and CDR2 is SYGVNS in the germline V gene. Filled out from reference TRBV25-1 and TRBJ1-3, the complete variable domain reads EADIYQTPRYLVIGTGKKITLECSQTMGHDKMYWYQQDPGMELHLIHYSYGVNSTEKGDLSSESTVSRIRTEHFPLTLESARPSHTSQYLCASGAGLSGNTIYFGEGSWLTVV.

The chain joins TRBV5-5 to TRBJ2-2, with D maybe TRBD1 (6 bases). Germline values: CDR1 SGHKS, CDR2 YYEKEE (reference sequence). The V and J ends lost 7 bases and 9 bases respectively, with 16 bases between them. CDR3 size: 13 residues. The CDR3 bases are TGTGCCAGCTTCTCGACAGGATACCGGGAGCTGTTTTTT. This codes for CASFSTGYRELFF. The whole variable domain, remainder taken from reference TRBV5-5 and TRBJ2-2, is DAGVTQSPTHLIKTRGQQVTLRCSPISGHKSVSWYQQVLGQGPQFIFQYYEKEERGRGNFPDRFSARQFPNYSSELNVNALLLGDSALYLCASFSTGYRELFFGEGSRLTVL.

This clonotype was seen many times. The chain joins TRBV6-2 or TRBV6-3 to TRBJ2-5; TRBD2 might be the D (6 bases). The length of the CDR3 is 15 residues. Germline V gene lookup returns CDR1 MNHEY and CDR2 SVGEGT. The germline V and J ends were trimmed by 8 bases and 5 bases, with 21 bases remaining between them. The CDR3 DNA follows: TGTGCCAGCGCTAGCGTACTGTATCGCCGGGAGACCCAGTACTTC. Protein sequence: CASASVLYRRETQYF.

This clonotype came up a few times. This chain links TRBV5-4 with TRBJ2-1; D is perhaps TRBD1 or TRBD2 (6 bases each). Trimming removed 3 bases from V and 7 bases from J, with 17 bases in between. Germline CDR1 reads SGHNT; CDR2 reads YYREEE (reference sequence). CDR3 length: 15 amino acids. The CDR3 is CASSSGAQARNEQFF. The CDR3 nucleotides read TGTGCCAGCAGCTCGGGGGCGCAGGCCAGAAATGAGCAGTTCTTC.

This chain connects TRBV27 to TRBJ2-7; maybe TRBD1 (5 bases). V was clipped by 6 bases and J by 6 bases, with 18 bases between them. Per germline, CDR1 MNHEY and CDR2 SMNVEV (reference sequence). The CDR3 totals 14 residues. The CDR3 protein is CASRLGPKGAEQYV. In nucleotides, the CDR3 is TGTGCCAGCAGACTGGGGCCGAAGGGTGCCGAGCAGTACGTC.

This clonotype was counted only a few times. The chain has TRBV10-3 and TRBJ2-3, with 10 nucleotides matching TRBD1. The CDR3 sequence is 16 residues long. V lost 4 bases and J lost 3; bases outside the gene matches: 7. Per the germline V gene, CDR1 is ENHRY and CDR2 is SYGVKD. The CDR3 loop is CAISGDRGRVTDTQYF. The CDR3 DNA follows: TGTGCCATCAGTGGGGACAGGGGTCGGGTTACAGATACGCAGTATTTT.

This clonotype was found a few times. This chain uses TRBV19 with TRBJ2-2; possibly TRBD2 for D (6 bases). The CDR3 spans 17 residues. Deletions cut 7 bases from V and 5 bases from J, with 23 bases between. CDR1 LNHDA and CDR2 SQIVND come from the germline V gene (reference sequence). This CDR3 reads CASTPEGLNPWTGELFF. The CDR3 bases are TGTGCCAGTACCCCGGAGGGTTTAAACCCTTGGACCGGGGAGCTGTTTTTT.